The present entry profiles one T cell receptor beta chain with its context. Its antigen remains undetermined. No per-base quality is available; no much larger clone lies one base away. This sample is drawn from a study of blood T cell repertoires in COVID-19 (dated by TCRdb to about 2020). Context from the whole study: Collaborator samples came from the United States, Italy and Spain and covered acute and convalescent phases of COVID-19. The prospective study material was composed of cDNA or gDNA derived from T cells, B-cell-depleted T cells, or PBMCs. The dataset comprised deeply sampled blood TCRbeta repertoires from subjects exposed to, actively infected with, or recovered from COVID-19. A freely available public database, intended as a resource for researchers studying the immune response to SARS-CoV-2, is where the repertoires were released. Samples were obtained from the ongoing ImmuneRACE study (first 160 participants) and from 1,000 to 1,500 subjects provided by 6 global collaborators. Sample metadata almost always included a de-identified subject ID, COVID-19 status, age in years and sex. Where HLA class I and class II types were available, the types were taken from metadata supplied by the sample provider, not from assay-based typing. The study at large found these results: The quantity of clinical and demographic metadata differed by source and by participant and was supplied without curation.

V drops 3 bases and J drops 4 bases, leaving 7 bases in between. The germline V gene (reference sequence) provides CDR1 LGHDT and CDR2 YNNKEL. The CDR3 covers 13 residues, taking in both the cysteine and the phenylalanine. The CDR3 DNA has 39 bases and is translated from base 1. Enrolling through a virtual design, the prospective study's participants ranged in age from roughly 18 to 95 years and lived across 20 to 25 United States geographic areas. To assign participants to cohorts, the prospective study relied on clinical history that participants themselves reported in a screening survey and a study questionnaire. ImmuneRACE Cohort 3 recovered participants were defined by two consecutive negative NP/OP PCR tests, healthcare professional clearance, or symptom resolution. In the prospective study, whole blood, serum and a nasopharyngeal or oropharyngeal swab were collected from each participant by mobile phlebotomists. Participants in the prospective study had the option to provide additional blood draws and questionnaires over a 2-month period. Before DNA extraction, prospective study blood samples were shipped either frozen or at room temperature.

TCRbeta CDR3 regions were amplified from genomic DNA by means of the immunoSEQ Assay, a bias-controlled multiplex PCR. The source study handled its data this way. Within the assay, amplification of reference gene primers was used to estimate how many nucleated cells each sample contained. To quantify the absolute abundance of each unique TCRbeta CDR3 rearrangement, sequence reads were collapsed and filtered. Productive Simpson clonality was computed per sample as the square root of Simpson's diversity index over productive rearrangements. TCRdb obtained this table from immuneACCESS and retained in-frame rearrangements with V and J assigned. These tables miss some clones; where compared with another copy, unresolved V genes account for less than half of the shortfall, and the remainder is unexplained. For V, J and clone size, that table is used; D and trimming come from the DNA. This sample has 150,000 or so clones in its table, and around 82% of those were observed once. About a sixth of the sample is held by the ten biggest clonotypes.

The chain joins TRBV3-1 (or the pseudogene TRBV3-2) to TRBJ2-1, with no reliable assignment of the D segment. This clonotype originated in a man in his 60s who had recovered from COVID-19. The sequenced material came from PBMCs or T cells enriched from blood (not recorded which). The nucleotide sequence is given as TGTGCCAGCAGCCAGGCAGGTTACAATGAGCAGTTCTTC. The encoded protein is CASSQAGYNEQFF.